This TCR beta chain is drawn from a study of OX40 agonist ivuxolimab in advanced cancers. Study at large: Ivuxolimab, an antibody acting as an agonist of OX40 (CD134), was used to treat patients. Hepatocellular carcinoma, melanoma, renal cell or head and neck cancer occurred in dose-escalation patients.

The CDR3 spans 15 residues. Germline values: CDR1 SGDLS, CDR2 YYNGEE. V was pared by 4 bases and J by 2 bases, with 14 bases between. Using immunoSEQ multiplex PCR, the repertoire was profiled, and TCRdb retains in-frame clones only, with some absent. The data show 20,000 to 25,000 clones, with around three quarters seen just once and about 21% held by the top ten. Study-level points and caveats: Normalized expansion of T-cell clones was also low for some nonresponders.

A remark on this clone: Its target is not known.

Drawing of blood for sampling happened at baseline, at cycle 4 day 1, and at cycle 7 day 1. This sample comprised CD4+ or CD8+ T cells sorted from blood, obtained in a trial of the OX40 agonist ivuxolimab. This TCR derives from an adult with an advanced solid tumor such as melanoma, head and neck, liver or kidney cancer. This chain links TRBV9 with TRBJ2-3, with a tentative D call TRBD2 (6 bases). In nucleotides, the CDR3 is TGTGCCAGCAGCACTGGGGACTTCGACACAGATACGCAGTATTTT. Translated, it gives CASSTGDFDTDTQYF.